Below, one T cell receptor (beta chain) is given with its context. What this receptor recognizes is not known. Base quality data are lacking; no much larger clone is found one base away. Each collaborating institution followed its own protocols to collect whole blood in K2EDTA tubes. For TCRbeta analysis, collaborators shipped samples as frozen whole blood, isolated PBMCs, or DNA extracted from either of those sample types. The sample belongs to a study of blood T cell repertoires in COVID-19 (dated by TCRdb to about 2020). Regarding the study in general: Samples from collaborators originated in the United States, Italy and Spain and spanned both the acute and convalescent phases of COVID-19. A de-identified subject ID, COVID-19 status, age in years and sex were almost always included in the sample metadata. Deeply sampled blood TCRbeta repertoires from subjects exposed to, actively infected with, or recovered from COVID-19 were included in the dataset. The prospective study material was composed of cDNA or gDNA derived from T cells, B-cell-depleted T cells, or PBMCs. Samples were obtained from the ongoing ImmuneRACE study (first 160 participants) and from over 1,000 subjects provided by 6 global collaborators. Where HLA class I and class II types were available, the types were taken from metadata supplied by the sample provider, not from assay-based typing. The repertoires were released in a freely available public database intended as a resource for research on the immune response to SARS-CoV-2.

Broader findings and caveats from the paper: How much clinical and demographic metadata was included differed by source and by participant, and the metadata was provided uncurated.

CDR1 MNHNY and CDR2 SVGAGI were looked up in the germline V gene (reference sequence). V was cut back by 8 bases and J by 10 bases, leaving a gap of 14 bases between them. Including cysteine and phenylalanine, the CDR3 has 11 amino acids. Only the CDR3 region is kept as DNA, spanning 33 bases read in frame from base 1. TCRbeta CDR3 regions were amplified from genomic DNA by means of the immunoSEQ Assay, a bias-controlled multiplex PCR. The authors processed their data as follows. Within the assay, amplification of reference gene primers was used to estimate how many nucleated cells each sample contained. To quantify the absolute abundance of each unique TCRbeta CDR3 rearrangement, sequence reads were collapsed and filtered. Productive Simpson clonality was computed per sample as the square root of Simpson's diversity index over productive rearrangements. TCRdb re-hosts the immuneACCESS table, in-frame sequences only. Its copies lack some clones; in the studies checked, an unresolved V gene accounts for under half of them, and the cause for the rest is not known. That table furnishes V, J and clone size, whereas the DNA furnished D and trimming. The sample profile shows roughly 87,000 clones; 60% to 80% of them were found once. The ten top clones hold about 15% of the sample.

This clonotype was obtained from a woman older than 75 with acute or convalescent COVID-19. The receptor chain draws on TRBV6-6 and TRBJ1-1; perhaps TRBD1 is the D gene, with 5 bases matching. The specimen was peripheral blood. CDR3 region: CASANGGTAFF. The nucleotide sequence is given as TGTGCCAGCGCGAACGGGGGTACAGCTTTCTTT.